The source of this T cell receptor beta chain is a study of T cells after posttransplantation cyclophosphamide. Profiled with immunoSEQ multiplex PCR; TCRdb holds only in-frame clones, not every one. This table has about 15,000 clones, approximately 81% appearing once. Sampled 1 year posttransplant, controls received myeloablative marrow transplants, methotrexate and a calcineurin inhibitor. V lost 2 bases to trimming and J lost 2 bases; unmatched junction nucleotides: 4. Germline-derived CDR1 and CDR2 are SGHNT and YYREEE (reference sequence). The CDR3 covers 15 residues. The source of this sequence is a male patient in his 30s who received an allogeneic stem cell transplant from an unrelated donor, was CMV-positive, and had acute and chronic GVHD. A share of the T cells may be of graft donor origin. The sample was PBMCs, taken 441 days after allogeneic stem cell transplant with calcineurin inhibitor and methotrexate. The chain carries TRBV5-4 and TRBJ2-1; 7 bases line up with TRBD1. The CDR3 DNA reads TGTGCCAGCAGCTTCTGGGACAGCGCCTACAATGAGCAGTTCTTC. Residues: CASSFWDSAYNEQFF.